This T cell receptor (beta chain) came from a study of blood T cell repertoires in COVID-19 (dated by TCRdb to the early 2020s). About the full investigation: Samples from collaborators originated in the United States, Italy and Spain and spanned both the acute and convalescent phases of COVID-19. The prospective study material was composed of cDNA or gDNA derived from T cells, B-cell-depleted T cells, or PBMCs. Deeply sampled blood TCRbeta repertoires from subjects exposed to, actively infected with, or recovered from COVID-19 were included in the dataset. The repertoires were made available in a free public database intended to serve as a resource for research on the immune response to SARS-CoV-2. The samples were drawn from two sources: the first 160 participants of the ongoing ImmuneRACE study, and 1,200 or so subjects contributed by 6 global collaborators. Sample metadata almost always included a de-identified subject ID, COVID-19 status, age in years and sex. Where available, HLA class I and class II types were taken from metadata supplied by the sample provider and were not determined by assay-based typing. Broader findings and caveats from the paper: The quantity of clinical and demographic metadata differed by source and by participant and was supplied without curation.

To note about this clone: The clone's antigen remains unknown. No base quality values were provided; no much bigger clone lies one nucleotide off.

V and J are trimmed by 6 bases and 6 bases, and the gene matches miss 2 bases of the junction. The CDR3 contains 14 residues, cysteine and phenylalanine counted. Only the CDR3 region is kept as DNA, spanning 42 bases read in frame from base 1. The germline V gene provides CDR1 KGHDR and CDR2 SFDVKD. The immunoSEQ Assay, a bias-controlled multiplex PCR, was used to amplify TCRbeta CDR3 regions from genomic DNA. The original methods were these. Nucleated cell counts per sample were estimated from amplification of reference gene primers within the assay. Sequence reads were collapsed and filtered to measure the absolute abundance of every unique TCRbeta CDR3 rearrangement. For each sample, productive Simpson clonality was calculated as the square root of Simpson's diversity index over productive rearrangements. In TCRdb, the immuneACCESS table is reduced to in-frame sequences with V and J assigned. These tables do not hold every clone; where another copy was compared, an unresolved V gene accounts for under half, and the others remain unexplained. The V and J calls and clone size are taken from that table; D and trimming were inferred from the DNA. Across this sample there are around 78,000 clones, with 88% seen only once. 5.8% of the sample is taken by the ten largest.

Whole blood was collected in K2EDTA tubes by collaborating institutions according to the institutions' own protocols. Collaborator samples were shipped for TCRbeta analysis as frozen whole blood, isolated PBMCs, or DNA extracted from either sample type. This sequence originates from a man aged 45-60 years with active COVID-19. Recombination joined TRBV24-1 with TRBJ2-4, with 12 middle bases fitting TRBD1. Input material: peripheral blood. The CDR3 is CATSMGQGANIQYF. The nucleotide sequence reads TGTGCCACCAGTATGGGACAGGGGGCAAACATTCAGTACTTC.